This is a list of T cell receptor beta chains from one sample in a study of T cells in Graves' hyperthyroidism and ophthalmopathy. TCRdb called the multiplex PCR reads again in MiXCR, with one record for every CDR3 protein. The sample yields around 700,000 distinct CDR3 sequences, around 19% seen once. Material: blood. These receptors all come from a woman between 45 and 65 years old with Graves' hyperthyroidism that later progressed to Graves' ophthalmopathy. The CDR3 runs from the conserved cysteine through the conserved F or W. Each record gives: clone size, V gene, J gene, D gene, CDR3 protein, CDR3 DNA. A D gene is named only where the DNA matches it firmly. For some rows the clone size is stated as once, few or many, or as a class when expanded; others skip it.

NA	TRBV20-1	TRBJ1-2	NA	CSARVVGLNYGYTF	TGCAGTGCTAGAGTTGTGGGGTTAAACTATGGCTACACCTTC
NA	TRBV27	TRBJ1-5	NA	CASKQGTNQPQHF	TGTGCCAGCAAGCAGGGGACGAATCAGCCCCAGCATTTT
few	TRBV10-3	TRBJ1-4	NA	CAIRATGLNEKLFF	TGTGCCATCAGAGCCACAGGCTTGAATGAAAAACTGTTTTTT
NA	TRBV5-6	TRBJ1-6	TRBD1	CARSWGTGNSPLHF	TGTGCCAGAAGCTGGGGGACAGGGAATTCACCCCTCCACTTT
many	TRBV5-1	TRBJ1-1	TRBD1	CASSSRTGEHTEAFF	TGCGCCAGCAGCTCCCGGACAGGCGAACACACTGAAGCTTTCTTT
many	TRBV2	TRBJ1-2	NA	CASSSDAGIGYTF	TGTGCCAGCAGTTCAGACGCAGGGATAGGCTACACCTTC
NA	TRBV5-1	TRBJ1-2	TRBD1	CASSLGPGGRANYGYTF	TGCGCCAGCAGCTTGGGTCCAGGGGGTAGAGCTAACTATGGCTACACCTTC
few	TRBV11-3	TRBJ2-2	NA	CASSLLGADTGELFF	TGTGCCAGCAGCTTACTGGGGGCAGACACCGGGGAGCTGTTTTTT
many	TRBV7-2	TRBJ1-5	NA	CASSLVPNSNQPQHF	TGTGCCAGCAGCTTAGTCCCCAATAGCAATCAGCCCCAGCATTTT
NA	TRBV10-2	TRBJ1-5	NA	CASSESRRAYSNQPQHF	TGCGCCAGCAGTGAGTCGCGTAGGGCCTATAGCAATCAGCCCCAGCATTTT
many	TRBV14	TRBJ1-1	NA	CASSPVGRNTEAFF	TGTGCCAGCAGCCCAGTGGGGAGGAACACTGAAGCTTTCTTT
NA	TRBV7-3	TRBJ2-3	NA	CASSLSGMADTQYF	TGTGCCAGCAGCTTATCGGGGATGGCAGATACGCAGTATTTT
many	TRBV11-2	TRBJ2-7	TRBD1	CASSLVQGNPYEQYF	TGTGCCAGCAGCTTAGTACAGGGGAATCCCTACGAGCAGTACTTC
few	TRBV20-1	TRBJ2-7	TRBD1	CSAQGTGWEQYF	TGCAGTGCCCAGGGGACAGGGTGGGAGCAGTACTTC
few	TRBV6-6	TRBJ2-1	NA	CASSYRESDEQFF	TGTGCCAGCAGTTACAGGGAGTCCGATGAGCAGTTCTTC
many	TRBV7-9	TRBJ1-1	NA	CASSLGRENTEAFF	TGTGCCAGCAGCTTAGGACGGGAGAACACTGAAGCTTTCTTT
once	TRBV7-2	TRBJ2-4	TRBD1	CASSLASGTGYNIQYF	TGTGCCAGCAGCTTAGCCTCCGGGACAGGGTATAACATTCAGTACTTC
NA	TRBV29-1	TRBJ2-1	NA	CSVETVFYNEQFF	TGCAGCGTTGAAACGGTTTTCTACAATGAGCAGTTCTTC
NA	TRBV6-1	TRBJ2-7	TRBD1	CASTSFWDRGSNEQYF	TGTGCCAGCACTTCTTTCTGGGACAGGGGTTCGAACGAGCAGTACTTC
few	TRBV5-1	TRBJ2-3	NA	CASNRGKLTDTQYF	TGCGCCAGCAACCGGGGGAAGCTCACAGATACGCAGTATTTT
NA	TRBV12-3/TRBV12-4	TRBJ1-5	NA	CASSLVQGNQPQHF	TGTGCCAGCAGTTTAGTACAAGGCAATCAGCCCCAGCATTTT